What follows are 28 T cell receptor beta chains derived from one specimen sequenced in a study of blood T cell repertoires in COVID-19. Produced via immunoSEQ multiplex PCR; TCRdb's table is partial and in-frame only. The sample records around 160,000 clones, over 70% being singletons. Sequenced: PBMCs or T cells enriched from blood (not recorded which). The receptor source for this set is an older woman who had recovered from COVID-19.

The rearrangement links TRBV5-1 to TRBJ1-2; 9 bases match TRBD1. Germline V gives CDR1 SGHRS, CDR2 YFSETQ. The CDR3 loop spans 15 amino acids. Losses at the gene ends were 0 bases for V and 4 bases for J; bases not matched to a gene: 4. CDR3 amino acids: CASSLDGTGFYGYTF. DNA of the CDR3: TGCGCCAGCAGCTTGGACGGGACAGGGTTCTATGGCTACACCTTC.

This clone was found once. CDR3 residues: CASSLKSGGDYGYTF. In nucleotides, the CDR3 is TGTGCCAGCAGCTTAAAATCCGGAGGTGACTATGGCTACACCTTC. This chain uses TRBV7-3 with TRBJ1-2; D gene unclear. The CDR3 loop spans 15 amino acids. The ends were cut back, 1 base at V and 3 bases at J, with 12 bases in the middle. Germline CDR1 and CDR2: SGHTA and FQGTGA.

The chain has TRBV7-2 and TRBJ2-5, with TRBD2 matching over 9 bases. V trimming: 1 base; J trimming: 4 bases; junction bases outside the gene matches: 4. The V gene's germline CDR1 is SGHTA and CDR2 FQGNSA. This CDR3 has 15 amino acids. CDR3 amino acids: CASSLGPAGGETQYF. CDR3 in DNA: TGTGCCAGCAGCTTAGGGCCAGCGGGGGGAGAGACCCAGTACTTC. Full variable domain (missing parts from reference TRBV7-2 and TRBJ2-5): GAGVSQSPSNKVTEKGKDVELRCDPISGHTALYWYRQSLGQGLEFLIYFQGNSAPDKSGLPSDRFSAERTGGSVSTLTIQRTQQEDSAVYLCASSLGPAGGETQYFGPGTRLLVL.

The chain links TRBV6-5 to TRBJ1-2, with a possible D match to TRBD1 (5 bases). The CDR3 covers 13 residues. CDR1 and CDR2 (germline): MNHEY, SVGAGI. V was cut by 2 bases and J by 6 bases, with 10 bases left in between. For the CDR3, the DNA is TGTGCCAGCAGTTACGGAGGGGTGGATGGCTACACCTTC. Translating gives CASSYGGVDGYTF.

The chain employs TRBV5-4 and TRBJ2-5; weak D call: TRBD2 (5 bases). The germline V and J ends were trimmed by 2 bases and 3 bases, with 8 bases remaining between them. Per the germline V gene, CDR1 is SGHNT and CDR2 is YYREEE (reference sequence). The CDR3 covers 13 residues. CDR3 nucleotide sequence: TGTGCCAGCAGCTTTACCGGGGAAGAGACCCAGTACTTC. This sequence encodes CASSFTGEETQYF.

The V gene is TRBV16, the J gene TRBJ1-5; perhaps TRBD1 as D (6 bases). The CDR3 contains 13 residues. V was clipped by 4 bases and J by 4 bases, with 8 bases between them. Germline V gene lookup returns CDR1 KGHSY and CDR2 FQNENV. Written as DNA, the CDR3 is TGTGCCAGCAGCCTACAGGGAAATCAGCCCCAGCATTTT. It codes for CASSLQGNQPQHF.

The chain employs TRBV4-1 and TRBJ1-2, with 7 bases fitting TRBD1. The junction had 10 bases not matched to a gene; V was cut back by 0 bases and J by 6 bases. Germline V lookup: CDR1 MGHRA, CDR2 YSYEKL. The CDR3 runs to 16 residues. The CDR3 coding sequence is TGCGCCAGCAGCCAAGATTTTGGGACAGTGTATAATGGCTACACCTTC. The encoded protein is CASSQDFGTVYNGYTF.

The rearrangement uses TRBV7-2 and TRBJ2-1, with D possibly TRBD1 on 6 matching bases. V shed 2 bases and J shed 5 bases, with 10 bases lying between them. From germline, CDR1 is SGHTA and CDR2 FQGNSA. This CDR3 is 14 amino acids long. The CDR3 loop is CASSLRGGDNEQFF. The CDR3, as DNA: TGTGCCAGCAGCTTAAGAGGGGGAGACAATGAGCAGTTCTTC.

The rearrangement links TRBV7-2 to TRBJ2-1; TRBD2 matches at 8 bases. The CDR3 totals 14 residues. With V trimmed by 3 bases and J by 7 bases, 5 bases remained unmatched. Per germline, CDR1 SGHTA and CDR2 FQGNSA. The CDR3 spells CASSFGTRRNEQFF. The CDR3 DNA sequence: TGTGCCAGCAGCTTCGGGACTAGGCGTAATGAGCAGTTCTTC.

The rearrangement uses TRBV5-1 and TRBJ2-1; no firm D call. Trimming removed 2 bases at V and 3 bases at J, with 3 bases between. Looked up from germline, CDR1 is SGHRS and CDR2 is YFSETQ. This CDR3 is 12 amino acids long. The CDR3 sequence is CASSFNYNEQFF. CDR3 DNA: TGCGCCAGCAGCTTCAACTACAATGAGCAGTTCTTC.

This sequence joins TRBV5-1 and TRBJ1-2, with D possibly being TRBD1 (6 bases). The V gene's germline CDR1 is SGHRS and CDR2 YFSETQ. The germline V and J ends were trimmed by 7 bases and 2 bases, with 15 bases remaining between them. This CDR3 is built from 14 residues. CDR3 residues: CASRRDTVNYGYTF. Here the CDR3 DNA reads TGCGCCAGCCGCCGGGACACAGTCAACTATGGCTACACCTTC. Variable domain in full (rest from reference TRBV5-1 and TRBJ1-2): KAGVTQTPRYLIKTRGQQVTLSCSPISGHRSVSWYQQTPGQGLQFLFEYFSETQRNKGNFPGRFSGRQFSNSRSEMNVSTLELGDSALYLCASRRDTVNYGYTFGSGTRLTVV.

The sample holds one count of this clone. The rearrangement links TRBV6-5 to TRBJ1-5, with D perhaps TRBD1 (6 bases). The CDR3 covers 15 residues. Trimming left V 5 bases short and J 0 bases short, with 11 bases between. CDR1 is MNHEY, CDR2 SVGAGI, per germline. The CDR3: CASSRDRISNQPQHF. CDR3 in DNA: TGTGCCAGCAGTAGAGACAGGATTAGCAATCAGCCCCAGCATTTT.

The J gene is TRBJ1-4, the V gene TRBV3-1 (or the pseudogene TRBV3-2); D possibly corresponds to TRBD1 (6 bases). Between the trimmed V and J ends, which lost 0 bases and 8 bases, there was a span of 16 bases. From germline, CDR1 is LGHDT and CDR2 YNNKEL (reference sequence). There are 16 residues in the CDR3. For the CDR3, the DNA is TGTGCCAGCAGCCAAGATTTTCAGGGGAAAGACGAAAAACTGTTTTTT. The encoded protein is CASSQDFQGKDEKLFF.

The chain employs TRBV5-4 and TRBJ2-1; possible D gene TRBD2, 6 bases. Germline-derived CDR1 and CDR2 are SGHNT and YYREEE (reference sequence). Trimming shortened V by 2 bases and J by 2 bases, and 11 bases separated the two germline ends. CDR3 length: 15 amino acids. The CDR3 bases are TGTGCCAGCAGCTTCGCGGGGATAGCCTACAATGAGCAGTTCTTC. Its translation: CASSFAGIAYNEQFF.

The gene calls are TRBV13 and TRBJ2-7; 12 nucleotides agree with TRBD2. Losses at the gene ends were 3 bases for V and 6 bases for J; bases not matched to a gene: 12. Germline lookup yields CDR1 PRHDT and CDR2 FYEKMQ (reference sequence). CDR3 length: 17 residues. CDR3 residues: CASSFSRLAGGHIEQYF. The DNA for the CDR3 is TGTGCCAGCAGCTTTTCCCGGCTAGCGGGGGGGCATATCGAGCAGTACTTC.

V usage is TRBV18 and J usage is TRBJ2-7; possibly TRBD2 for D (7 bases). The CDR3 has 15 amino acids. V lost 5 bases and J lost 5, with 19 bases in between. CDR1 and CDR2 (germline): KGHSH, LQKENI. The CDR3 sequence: CASSERAGAAHEQYF. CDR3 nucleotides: TGTGCCAGCTCAGAGAGGGCGGGGGCCGCTCACGAGCAGTACTTC.

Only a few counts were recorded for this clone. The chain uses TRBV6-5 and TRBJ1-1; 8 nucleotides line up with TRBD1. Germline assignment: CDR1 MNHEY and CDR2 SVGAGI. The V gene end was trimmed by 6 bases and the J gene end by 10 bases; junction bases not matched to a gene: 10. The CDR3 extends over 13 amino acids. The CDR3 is CASSEDRELVAFF. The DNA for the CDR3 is TGTGCCAGCAGCGAGGACAGGGAATTGGTAGCTTTCTTT.

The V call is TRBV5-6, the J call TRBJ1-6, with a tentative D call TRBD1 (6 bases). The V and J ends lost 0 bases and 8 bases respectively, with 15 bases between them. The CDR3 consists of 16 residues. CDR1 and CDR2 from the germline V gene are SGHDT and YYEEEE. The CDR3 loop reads CASSLGTGLKHSPLHF. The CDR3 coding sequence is TGTGCCAGCAGCTTGGGAACAGGGTTGAAGCATTCACCCCTCCACTTT.

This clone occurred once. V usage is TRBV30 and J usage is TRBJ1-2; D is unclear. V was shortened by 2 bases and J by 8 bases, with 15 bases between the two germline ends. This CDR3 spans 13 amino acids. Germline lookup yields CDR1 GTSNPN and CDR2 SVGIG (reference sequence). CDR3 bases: TGTGCCTGGAGTCTCCTACCACAGTCCGGCTACACCTTC. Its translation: CAWSLLPQSGYTF.

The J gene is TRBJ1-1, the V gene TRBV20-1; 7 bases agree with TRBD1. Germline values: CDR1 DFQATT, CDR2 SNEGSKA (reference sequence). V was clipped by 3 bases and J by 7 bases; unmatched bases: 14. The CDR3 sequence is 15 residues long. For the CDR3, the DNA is TGCAGTGCTAGTGAATCAGGGGGAGAGAAAAGTGAAGCTTTCTTT. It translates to CSASESGGEKSEAFF.

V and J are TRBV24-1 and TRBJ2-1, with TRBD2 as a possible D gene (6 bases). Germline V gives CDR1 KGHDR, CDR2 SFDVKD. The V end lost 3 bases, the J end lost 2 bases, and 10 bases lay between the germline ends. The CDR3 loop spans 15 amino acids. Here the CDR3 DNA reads TGTGCCACCAGTGATACCGGGACTCCCTACAATGAGCAGTTCTTC. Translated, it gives CATSDTGTPYNEQFF.

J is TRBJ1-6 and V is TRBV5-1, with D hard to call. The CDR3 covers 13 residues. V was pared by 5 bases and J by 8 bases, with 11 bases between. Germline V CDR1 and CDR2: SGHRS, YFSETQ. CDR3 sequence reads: CASSPDNYSPLHF. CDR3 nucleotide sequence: TGCGCCAGCAGTCCAGACAATTATTCACCCCTCCACTTT. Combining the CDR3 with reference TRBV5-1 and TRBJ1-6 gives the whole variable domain KAGVTQTPRYLIKTRGQQVTLSCSPISGHRSVSWYQQTPGQGLQFLFEYFSETQRNKGNFPGRFSGRQFSNSRSEMNVSTLELGDSALYLCASSPDNYSPLHFGNGTRLTVT.

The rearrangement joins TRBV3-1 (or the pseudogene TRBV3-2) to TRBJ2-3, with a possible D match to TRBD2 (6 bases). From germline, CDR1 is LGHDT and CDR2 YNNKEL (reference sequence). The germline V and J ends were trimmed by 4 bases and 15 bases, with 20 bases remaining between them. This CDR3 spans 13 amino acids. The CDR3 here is CASSLSVGLSPYF. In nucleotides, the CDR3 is TGTGCCAGCAGCCTGAGTGTGGGACTCAGCCCCTATTTT.

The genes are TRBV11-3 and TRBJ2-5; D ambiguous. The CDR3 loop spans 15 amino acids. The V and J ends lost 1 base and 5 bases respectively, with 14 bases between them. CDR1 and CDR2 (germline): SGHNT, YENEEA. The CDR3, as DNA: TGTGCCAGCAGCTTAGGGCCAGGTATCACCGAGACCCAGTACTTC. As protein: CASSLGPGITETQYF.

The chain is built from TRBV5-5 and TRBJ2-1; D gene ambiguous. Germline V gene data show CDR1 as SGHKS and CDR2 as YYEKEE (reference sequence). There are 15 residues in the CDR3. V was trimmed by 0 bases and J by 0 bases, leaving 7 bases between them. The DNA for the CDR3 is TGTGCCAGCAGCTTGGAAGAGTTCTCCTACAATGAGCAGTTCTTC. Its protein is CASSLEEFSYNEQFF.

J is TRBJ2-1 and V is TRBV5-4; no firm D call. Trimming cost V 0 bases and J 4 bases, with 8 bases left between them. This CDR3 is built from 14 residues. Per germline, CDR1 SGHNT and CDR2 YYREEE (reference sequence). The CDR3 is CASSLASLYNEQFF. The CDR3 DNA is TGTGCCAGCAGCTTGGCCTCCCTTTACAATGAGCAGTTCTTC. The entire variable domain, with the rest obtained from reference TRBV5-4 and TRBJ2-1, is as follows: ETGVTQSPTHLIKTRGQQVTLRCSSQSGHNTVSWYQQALGQGPQFIFQYYREEENGRGNFPPRFSGLQFPNYSSELNVNALELDDSALYLCASSLASLYNEQFFGPGTRLTVL.

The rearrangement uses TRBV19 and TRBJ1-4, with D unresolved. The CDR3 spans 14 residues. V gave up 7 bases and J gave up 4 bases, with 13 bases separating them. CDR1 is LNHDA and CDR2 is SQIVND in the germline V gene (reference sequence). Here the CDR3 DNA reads TGTGCCAGTAACCCCGGCAGGAATAATGAAAAACTGTTTTTT. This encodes CASNPGRNNEKLFF.

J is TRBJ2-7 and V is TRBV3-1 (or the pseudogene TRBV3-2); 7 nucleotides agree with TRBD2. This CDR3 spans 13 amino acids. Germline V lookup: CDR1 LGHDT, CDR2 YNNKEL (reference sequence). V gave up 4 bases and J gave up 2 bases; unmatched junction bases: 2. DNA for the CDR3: TGTGCCAGCAGCCGCGGGGGAGCCTACGAGCAGTACTTC. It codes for CASSRGGAYEQYF.